This is a list of T cell receptor beta chains from one sample in a study of tumor-infiltrating lymphocytes in primary liver carcinoma. TCRdb redid the calling of the multiplex PCR reads with MiXCR, one entry per CDR3 protein. The profile shows approximately 100,000 distinct CDR3 sequences, about 67% of them singletons. The sequencing input was liver tumor tissue from sampling region 2. These receptors were collected from a woman in her fifties or sixties with primary liver carcinoma and hepatitis B virus infection. The CDR3 runs from the conserved cysteine through the conserved F or W. Each record gives: clone size, D gene, J gene, V gene, CDR3 protein, CDR3 DNA. The D gene is left open where the match is weak. Size is stated for part of the rows, as once, few or many counts, or as a class when the clone is expanded.

clone_size: -; d_call: -; j_call: TRBJ2-1; v_call: TRBV4-2; cdr3_aa: CARSQQGRGTISYNEQLF; cdr3_nt: TGTGCCAGGAGCCAACAGGGCCGGGGGACGATTTCATACAATGAGCAGTTATTC
clone_size: once; d_call: TRBD1; j_call: TRBJ1-2; v_call: TRBV12-3/TRBV12-4; cdr3_aa: CVSSIRQGGEGYSF; cdr3_nt: TGTGTCAGCAGTATTCGACAGGGTGGAGAGGGCTACTCCTTC
clone_size: -; d_call: -; j_call: TRBJ2-6; v_call: TRBV11-3; cdr3_aa: CVSSPMQGTGTNVLTF; cdr3_nt: TGTGTCAGCAGCCCGATGCAGGGAACTGGAACCAACGTCCTGACTTTC
clone_size: many; d_call: -; j_call: TRBJ2-3; v_call: TRBV2; cdr3_aa: CASSTGADTQYF; cdr3_nt: TGTGCCAGCAGTACGGGGGCAGATACGCAGTATTTT
clone_size: -; d_call: -; j_call: TRBJ2-3; v_call: TRBV6-1; cdr3_aa: CASSSGFDRDTQYF; cdr3_nt: TGTGCCAGCAGCAGTGGCTTCGATAGAGATACGCAGTATTTT
clone_size: -; d_call: -; j_call: TRBJ1-1; v_call: TRBV6-5; cdr3_aa: CVSSYPRGDTEAFF; cdr3_nt: TGTGTCAGCAGTTACCCGAGGGGAGACACTGAAGCCTTCTTT
clone_size: -; d_call: TRBD2; j_call: TRBJ2-3; v_call: TRBV11-2; cdr3_aa: CTSSLRRGNTQYF; cdr3_nt: TGTACCAGCAGCCTGCGGCGGGGGAATACGCAGTATTTC
clone_size: many; d_call: TRBD2; j_call: TRBJ2-5; v_call: TRBV29-1; cdr3_aa: CSVEGLAGMSQETQYF; cdr3_nt: TGCAGCGTTGAAGGGCTAGCGGGGATGAGTCAAGAGACCCAGTACTTC
clone_size: -; d_call: -; j_call: TRBJ1-3; v_call: TRBV29-1; cdr3_aa: CSVEVRIFRNTIYF; cdr3_nt: TGCAGCGTTGAAGTTCGCATCTTTCGAAACACCATATATTTT
clone_size: once; d_call: -; j_call: TRBJ2-2; v_call: TRBV11-2; cdr3_aa: CASSHVASGTVELFF; cdr3_nt: TGTGCCAGCAGCCACGTGGCTAGTGGCACCGTGGAGCTGTTTTTT
clone_size: -; d_call: -; j_call: TRBJ2-5; v_call: TRBV11-2; cdr3_aa: CASSVTNGVVETKYF; cdr3_nt: TGTGCCAGTAGCGTGACTAACGGGGTTGTAGAGACCAAGTACTTC
clone_size: few; d_call: TRBD2; j_call: TRBJ2-6; v_call: TRBV5-6; cdr3_aa: CASSPETSGTLSGTNVLTF; cdr3_nt: TGTGCCAGCAGCCCGGAGACTAGCGGGACCCTATCTGGGACCAACGTCCTGACTTTC
clone_size: -; d_call: -; j_call: TRBJ2-1; v_call: TRBV20-1; cdr3_aa: CSARTGVVDEQFF; cdr3_nt: TGCAGTGCTAGAACGGGAGTCGTCGATGAGCAGTTCTTC
clone_size: many; d_call: TRBD1; j_call: TRBJ2-7; v_call: TRBV29-1; cdr3_aa: CSVVTGTGIYEQYF; cdr3_nt: TGCAGCGTTGTTACTGGGACAGGGATCTACGAGCAGTACTTC
clone_size: once; d_call: -; j_call: TRBJ2-3; v_call: TRBV12-3/TRBV12-4; cdr3_aa: CASSWGDTWYF; cdr3_nt: TGTGCCAGCAGTTGGGGGGATACTTGGTATTTT
clone_size: -; d_call: -; j_call: TRBJ2-1; v_call: TRBV6-1; cdr3_aa: CANSELRWNEQFF; cdr3_nt: TGTGCCAATAGTGAATTGAGATGGAATGAGCAGTTCTTC
clone_size: medium-sized; d_call: -; j_call: TRBJ2-2; v_call: TRBV11-3; cdr3_aa: CASSFNRNTGELFF; cdr3_nt: TGTGCCAGCAGCTTTAACAGGAACACCGGGGAGCTGTTTTTT
clone_size: -; d_call: -; j_call: TRBJ1-5; v_call: TRBV12-3/TRBV12-4; cdr3_aa: CASSPDGGQSNQPQHF; cdr3_nt: TGCGCCAGCAGTCCAGACGGGGGGCAAAGCAATCAGCCCCAGCATTTT
clone_size: -; d_call: -; j_call: TRBJ2-1; v_call: TRBV24-1; cdr3_aa: CASRTESELYNEQFF; cdr3_nt: TGTGCCAGCAGAACGGAGTCTGAGCTCTACAATGAGCAGTTCTTC
clone_size: -; d_call: -; j_call: TRBJ2-2; v_call: TRBV11-3; cdr3_aa: CASSPWGGKLFF; cdr3_nt: TGTGCCAGTAGCCCGTGGGGTGGGAAGCTGTTTTTT
clone_size: -; d_call: TRBD1; j_call: TRBJ1-2; v_call: TRBV5-1; cdr3_aa: CADSLDRAAYGYTF; cdr3_nt: TGCGCCGACAGCCTGGACAGGGCCGCCTATGGCTACACCTTC
clone_size: medium-sized; d_call: -; j_call: TRBJ1-1; v_call: TRBV11-2; cdr3_aa: CASSFHGGTEAFF; cdr3_nt: TGTGCCAGCAGCTTTCATGGTGGGACTGAAGCTTTCTTT
clone_size: -; d_call: TRBD2; j_call: TRBJ2-7; v_call: TRBV6-6; cdr3_aa: CASRTSGRANKYERYF; cdr3_nt: TGTGCCAGCCGAACTAGCGGGAGGGCCAATAAATACGAGCGGTACTTC
clone_size: -; d_call: -; j_call: TRBJ2-1; v_call: TRBV11-3; cdr3_aa: CAGSSRGARTTGNEQFF; cdr3_nt: TGTGCCGGCAGCTCCCGGGGGGCGCGGACTACGGGCAATGAGCAGTTCTTC
clone_size: -; d_call: -; j_call: TRBJ2-5; v_call: TRBV11-2; cdr3_aa: CASSLDRRETQCF; cdr3_nt: TGTGCCAGCAGCTTAGATAGGAGAGAGACCCAGTGTTTC
clone_size: -; d_call: -; j_call: TRBJ1-5; v_call: TRBV28; cdr3_aa: CASSAVFFEQPQHF; cdr3_nt: TGTGCCAGCAGTGCCGTCTTCTTCGAACAGCCCCAGCATTTT
clone_size: many; d_call: TRBD1; j_call: TRBJ2-7; v_call: TRBV5-1; cdr3_aa: CASSLGTGGIGYEQYF; cdr3_nt: TGCGCCAGCAGCTTGGGCACAGGGGGCATCGGCTACGAGCAGTACTTC
clone_size: many; d_call: TRBD1; j_call: TRBJ1-1; v_call: TRBV12-3/TRBV12-4; cdr3_aa: CASRTGLNTEAFF; cdr3_nt: TGTGCCAGCAGGACAGGGCTGAACACTGAAGCTTTCTTT
clone_size: -; d_call: -; j_call: TRBJ1-2; v_call: TRBV30; cdr3_aa: CAWSGPGNYGYTF; cdr3_nt: TGTGCCTGGAGTGGGCCAGGTAACTATGGCTACACCTTC
clone_size: once; d_call: -; j_call: TRBJ2-2; v_call: TRBV11-2; cdr3_aa: CASNPPQEPTGELFF; cdr3_nt: TGTGCCAGCAACCCTCCGCAAGAACCGACTGGGGAGCTGTTTTTT
clone_size: -; d_call: TRBD1; j_call: TRBJ2-1; v_call: TRBV12-3/TRBV12-4; cdr3_aa: CASRKGQPSSYDEQFF; cdr3_nt: TGTGCTAGCAGAAAGGGACAGCCAAGCTCCTACGATGAGCAGTTCTTC
clone_size: once; d_call: -; j_call: TRBJ2-1; v_call: TRBV11-3; cdr3_aa: CAISLGVSTNERFF; cdr3_nt: TGTGCCATCAGCTTAGGCGTGAGCACTAATGAGCGGTTCTTC
clone_size: many; d_call: TRBD2; j_call: TRBJ2-2; v_call: TRBV6-1; cdr3_aa: CASNSGSWNTGELFF; cdr3_nt: TGTGCCAGCAATAGCGGGAGTTGGAACACCGGGGAGCTGTTTTTT
clone_size: -; d_call: TRBD1; j_call: TRBJ2-7; v_call: TRBV6-5; cdr3_aa: CASSSPRDSHYEQYF; cdr3_nt: TGTGCCAGCAGTAGCCCCCGGGACAGTCACTACGAGCAGTACTTC
clone_size: -; d_call: -; j_call: TRBJ2-2; v_call: TRBV7-8; cdr3_aa: CTSSARADLTGGLFF; cdr3_nt: TGTACCAGCAGCGCCCGAGCAGATCTCACCGGGGGGCTGTTTTTT
clone_size: -; d_call: TRBD1; j_call: TRBJ1-2; v_call: TRBV28; cdr3_aa: CAGAGGLNNYGYTF; cdr3_nt: TGTGCCGGAGCAGGGGGCCTAAATAACTATGGCTACACCTTC
clone_size: -; d_call: TRBD1; j_call: TRBJ2-5; v_call: TRBV5-1; cdr3_aa: CASSLQDSGGRETQYF; cdr3_nt: TGCGCCAGCAGCTTGCAGGACTCAGGGGGCAGGGAGACCCAGTACTTC
clone_size: many; d_call: -; j_call: TRBJ2-5; v_call: TRBV6-1; cdr3_aa: CASSVGGRETQYF; cdr3_nt: TGTGCCAGCAGTGTCGGGGGCCGGGAGACCCAGTACTTC
clone_size: -; d_call: -; j_call: TRBJ2-3; v_call: TRBV4-1; cdr3_aa: CAGSRTIGTDTQYF; cdr3_nt: TGCGCCGGCAGCCGGACGATCGGAACAGATACGCAGTATTTT
clone_size: -; d_call: -; j_call: TRBJ1-2; v_call: TRBV18; cdr3_aa: CASSPKQTERYGYTF; cdr3_nt: TGTGCCAGCTCACCAAAACAGACTGAGCGCTATGGCTACACCTTC
clone_size: -; d_call: -; j_call: TRBJ2-7; v_call: TRBV10-2; cdr3_aa: CISSESTALYEQYF; cdr3_nt: TGCATCAGCAGTGAGTCCACTGCCCTTTACGAGCAGTACTTC
clone_size: many; d_call: TRBD1; j_call: TRBJ1-5; v_call: TRBV5-1; cdr3_aa: CASSPTGSNQPQHF; cdr3_nt: TGCGCCAGCAGCCCGACAGGGTCCAATCAGCCCCAGCATTTT
clone_size: -; d_call: -; j_call: TRBJ2-7; v_call: TRBV11-2; cdr3_aa: CASSPIPLAYEQYF; cdr3_nt: TGTGCCAGCAGCCCGATACCCCTCGCTTACGAGCAGTACTTC
clone_size: -; d_call: -; j_call: TRBJ1-2; v_call: TRBV29-1; cdr3_aa: CSVVGSNYGHTF; cdr3_nt: TGCAGCGTTGTCGGGAGTAACTATGGCCACACCTTC
clone_size: -; d_call: -; j_call: TRBJ2-7; v_call: TRBV6-1; cdr3_aa: CATSEAEGSGYQQYF; cdr3_nt: TGTGCCACCAGTGAAGCAGAGGGTTCGGGCTACCAGCAGTACTTC
clone_size: many; d_call: TRBD2; j_call: TRBJ2-2; v_call: TRBV5-1; cdr3_aa: CASSPQGLGDTGELFF; cdr3_nt: TGCGCCAGCAGCCCTCAAGGACTAGGGGACACCGGGGAGCTGTTTTTT
clone_size: few; d_call: TRBD1; j_call: TRBJ1-2; v_call: TRBV20-1; cdr3_aa: CSARTGGAGGYTF; cdr3_nt: TGCAGTGCTAGAACAGGGGGCGCGGGTGGCTACACCTTC
clone_size: -; d_call: -; j_call: TRBJ1-4; v_call: TRBV12-3/TRBV12-4; cdr3_aa: CSSMGFEKLFF; cdr3_nt: TGTAGCAGCATGGGTTTTGAAAAACTGTTTTTT
clone_size: -; d_call: -; j_call: TRBJ1-2; v_call: TRBV11-2; cdr3_aa: CASIGDSFIYGYTF; cdr3_nt: TGTGCCAGCATCGGTGACAGTTTCATCTATGGCTACACCTTC
clone_size: -; d_call: -; j_call: TRBJ1-5; v_call: TRBV5-6; cdr3_aa: CASSLSLSQPQLF; cdr3_nt: TGTGCCAGCAGCCTGTCTTTGAGTCAGCCCCAGCTTTTT
clone_size: once; d_call: TRBD2; j_call: TRBJ2-1; v_call: TRBV4-1; cdr3_aa: CAGSDGYLAGGEGNEQFF; cdr3_nt: TGCGCCGGCAGTGACGGGTACCTAGCGGGAGGGGAAGGGAATGAGCAGTTTTTC
clone_size: -; d_call: TRBD1; j_call: TRBJ2-5; v_call: TRBV6-6; cdr3_aa: CAISTETGGLETQYF; cdr3_nt: TGTGCCATCAGTACAGAAACAGGGGGTCTAGAGACCCAGTACTTC
clone_size: many; d_call: -; j_call: TRBJ2-3; v_call: TRBV29-1; cdr3_aa: CSVVGGVNQVRGDTQYF; cdr3_nt: TGCAGCGTTGTCGGGGGAGTGAATCAGGTCCGGGGAGATACGCAGTATTTT
clone_size: many; d_call: TRBD1; j_call: TRBJ1-2; v_call: TRBV7-9; cdr3_aa: CASSSSGTGFGYTF; cdr3_nt: TGTGCCAGCAGCTCATCCGGGACAGGGTTTGGCTACACCTTC
clone_size: -; d_call: TRBD2; j_call: TRBJ2-5; v_call: TRBV11-2; cdr3_aa: CASSLNSSGSGF; cdr3_nt: TGTGCCAGCAGCTTAAATTCGAGCGGGAGCGGCTTC
clone_size: -; d_call: TRBD1; j_call: TRBJ2-7; v_call: TRBV11-3; cdr3_aa: CASSLGTGGNYGQCF; cdr3_nt: TGTGCCAGCAGCCTCGGGACAGGGGGCAACTACGGGCAGTGCTTC
clone_size: -; d_call: TRBD2; j_call: TRBJ2-3; v_call: TRBV30; cdr3_aa: CAYFIVGGTGDTQYF; cdr3_nt: TGTGCCTACTTCATAGTGGGAGGGACCGGGGATACGCAGTATTTT
clone_size: many; d_call: -; j_call: TRBJ2-3; v_call: TRBV28; cdr3_aa: CASSFSRDRDTQYF; cdr3_nt: TGTGCCAGCAGTTTTTCTAGGGATCGGGATACGCAGTATTTT